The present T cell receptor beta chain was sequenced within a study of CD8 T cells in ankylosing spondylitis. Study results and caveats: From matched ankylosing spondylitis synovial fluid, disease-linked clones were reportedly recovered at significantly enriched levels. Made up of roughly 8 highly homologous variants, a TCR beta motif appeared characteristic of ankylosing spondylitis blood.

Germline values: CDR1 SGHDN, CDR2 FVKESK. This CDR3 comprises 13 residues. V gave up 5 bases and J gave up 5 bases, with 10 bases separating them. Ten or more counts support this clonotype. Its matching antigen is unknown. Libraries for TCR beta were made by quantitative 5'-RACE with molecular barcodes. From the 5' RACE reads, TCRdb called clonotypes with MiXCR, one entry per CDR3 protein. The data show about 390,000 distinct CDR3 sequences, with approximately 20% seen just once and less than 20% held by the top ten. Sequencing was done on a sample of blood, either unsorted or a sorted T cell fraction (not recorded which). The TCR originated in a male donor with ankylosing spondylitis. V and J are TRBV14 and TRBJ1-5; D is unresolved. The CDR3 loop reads CASSANGDQPQHF. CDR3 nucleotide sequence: TGTGCCAGCAGCGCAAACGGGGATCAGCCCCAGCATTTT.